This TCR beta chain was found in a study of T cell clonality in common variable immunodeficiency. Study-wide results and caveats: CVID patient heterogeneity limited repertoire-clinical complication correlations. In common variable immunodeficiency, TCR beta chains reportedly carried fewer deletions and N-nucleotide insertions.

This CDR3 has 13 amino acids. V gave up 5 bases and J gave up 4 bases; unmatched junction bases: 3. Per germline, CDR1 MNHEY and CDR2 SMNVEV (reference sequence). Caucasian heritage predominated among both patients and controls. Generated by immunoSEQ multiplex PCR, the TCRdb table keeps only in-frame clones and is missing some. The sample includes tens of thousands of clones, none of them occurring once. Only a few counts were recorded for this clone. Antigen: not known. Read data end 3 residues before the CDR3 end; the end is taken from the germline J gene. The clonotype originates from a person aged 18 to 75 in good health. Sequencing was done on a sample of peripheral blood mononuclear cells. V and J are TRBV27 and TRBJ2-7; 9 nucleotides agree with TRBD1. CDR3 DNA (partial): TGTGCCAGCAGTCGGGACAGGGAATACGAG. Its translation: CASSRDREYE. Given in full, the CDR3 is CASSRDREYEQYF.